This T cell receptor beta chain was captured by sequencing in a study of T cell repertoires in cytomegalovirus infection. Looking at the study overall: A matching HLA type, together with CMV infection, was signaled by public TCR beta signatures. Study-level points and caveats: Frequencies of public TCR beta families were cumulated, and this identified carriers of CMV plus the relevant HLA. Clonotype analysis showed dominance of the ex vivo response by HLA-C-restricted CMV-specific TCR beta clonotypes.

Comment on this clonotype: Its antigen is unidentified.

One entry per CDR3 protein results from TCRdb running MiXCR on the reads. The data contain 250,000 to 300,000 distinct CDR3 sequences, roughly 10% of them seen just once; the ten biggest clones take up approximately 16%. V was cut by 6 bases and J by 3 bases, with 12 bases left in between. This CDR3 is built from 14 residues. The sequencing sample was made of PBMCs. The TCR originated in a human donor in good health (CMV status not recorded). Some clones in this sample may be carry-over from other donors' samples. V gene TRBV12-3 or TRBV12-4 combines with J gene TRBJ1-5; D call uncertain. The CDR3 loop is CASSPTVINQPQHF. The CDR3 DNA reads TGTGCCAGCAGCCCTACGGTGATCAATCAGCCCCAGCATTTT.